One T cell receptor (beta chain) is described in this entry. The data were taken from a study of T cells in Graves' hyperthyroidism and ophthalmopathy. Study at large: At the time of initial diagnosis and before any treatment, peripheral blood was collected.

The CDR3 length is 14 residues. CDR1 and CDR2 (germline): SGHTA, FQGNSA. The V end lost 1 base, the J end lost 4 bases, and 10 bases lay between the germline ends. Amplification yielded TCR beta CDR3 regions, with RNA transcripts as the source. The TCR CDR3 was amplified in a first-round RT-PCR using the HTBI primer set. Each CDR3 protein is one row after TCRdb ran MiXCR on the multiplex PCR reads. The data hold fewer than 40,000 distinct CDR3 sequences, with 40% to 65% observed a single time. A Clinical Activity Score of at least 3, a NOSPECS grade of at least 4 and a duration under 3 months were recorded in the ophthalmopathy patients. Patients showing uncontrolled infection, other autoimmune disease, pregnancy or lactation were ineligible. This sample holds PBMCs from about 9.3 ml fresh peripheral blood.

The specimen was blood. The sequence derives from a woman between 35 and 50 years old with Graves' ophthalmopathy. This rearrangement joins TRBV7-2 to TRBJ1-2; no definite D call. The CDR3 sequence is CASSLDRVGYGYTF. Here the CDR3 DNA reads TGTGCCAGCAGCTTAGATCGGGTGGGCTATGGCTACACCTTC.